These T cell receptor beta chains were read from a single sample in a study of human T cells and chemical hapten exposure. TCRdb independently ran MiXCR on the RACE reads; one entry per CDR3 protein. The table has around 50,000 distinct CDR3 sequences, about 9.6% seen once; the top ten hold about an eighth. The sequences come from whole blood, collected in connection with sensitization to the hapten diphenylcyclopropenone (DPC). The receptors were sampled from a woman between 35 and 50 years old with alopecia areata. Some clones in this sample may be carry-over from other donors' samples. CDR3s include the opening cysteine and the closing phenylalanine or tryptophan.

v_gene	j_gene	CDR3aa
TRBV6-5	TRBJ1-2	CASSGLQGQGNDYGYTF
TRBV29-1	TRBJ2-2	CSVAGAGTGELFF
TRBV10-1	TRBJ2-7	CASSAAQGKPYEQYF
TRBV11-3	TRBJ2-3	CASSTPSGGSSDTQYF
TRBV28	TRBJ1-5	CASSLPETWGNQPQHF
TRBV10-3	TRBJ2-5	CAIGVRGGIQETQYF
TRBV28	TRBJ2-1	CASESGGADEQFF
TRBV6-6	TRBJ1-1	CASSTSLYSEAFF
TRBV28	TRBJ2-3	CASRKLLAGISTDTQYF
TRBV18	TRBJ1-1	CASSPVDRAETEAFF
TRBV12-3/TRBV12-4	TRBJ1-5	CASNRFLGQPQHF
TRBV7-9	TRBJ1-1	CASSVGATEAFF
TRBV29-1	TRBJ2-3	CSVEVARQYF
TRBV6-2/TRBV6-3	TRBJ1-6	CASSYPTGTALATHSPLHF
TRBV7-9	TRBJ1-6	CASSLAPAPNSPLHF
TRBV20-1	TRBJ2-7	CSARDSYEQYF
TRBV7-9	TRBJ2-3	CASSLPTAYGTDTQYF
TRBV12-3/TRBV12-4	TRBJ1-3	CASSLYSGSYSGNTIYF
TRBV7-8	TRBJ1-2	CASSSPRTGGFYGYTF
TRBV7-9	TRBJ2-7	CASSLEGTLEQYF
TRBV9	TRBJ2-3	CASSATGTLKEDTQYF
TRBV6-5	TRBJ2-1	CASKTSGGAGEQFF
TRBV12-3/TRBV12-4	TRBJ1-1	CASRNTGGTEAFF
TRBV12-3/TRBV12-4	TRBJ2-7	CASSLLAGGYEQYF
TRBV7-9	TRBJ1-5	CASSSGTLANQPQHF
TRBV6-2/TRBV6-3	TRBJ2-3	CASSSRQVGYTDTQYF
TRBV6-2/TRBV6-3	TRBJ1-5	CASGQGSNQPQHF
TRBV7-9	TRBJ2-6	CASSPRTGETGANVLTF